This T cell receptor beta chain was retrieved from a study of T cell clonality in common variable immunodeficiency. Sequenced by immunoSEQ multiplex PCR; TCRdb stores in-frame clones only, minus some. The sample's table shows over 15,000 clones. Comment on this clone: Its target is not known. The read terminates 3 residues ahead of where the CDR3 ends, so the germline J gene completes it.

Overall study results and limits: Reportedly, TCR beta sequences from common variable immunodeficiency showed fewer deletions and N-nucleotide insertions.

The germline gives CDR1 SNHLY, CDR2 FYNNEI. With V trimmed by 8 bases and J by 2 bases, 8 bases remained unmatched. The CDR3 extends over 15 amino acids. This clonotype originated in a human donor with common variable immunodeficiency. What was sequenced was peripheral blood mononuclear cells. V and J are TRBV2 and TRBJ2-3; 9 bases fit TRBD2. CDR3: CASQGLAGLTDTQYF. Partial CDR3 DNA: TGTGCCAGCCAGGGTCTAGCGGGACTCACAGATACG.